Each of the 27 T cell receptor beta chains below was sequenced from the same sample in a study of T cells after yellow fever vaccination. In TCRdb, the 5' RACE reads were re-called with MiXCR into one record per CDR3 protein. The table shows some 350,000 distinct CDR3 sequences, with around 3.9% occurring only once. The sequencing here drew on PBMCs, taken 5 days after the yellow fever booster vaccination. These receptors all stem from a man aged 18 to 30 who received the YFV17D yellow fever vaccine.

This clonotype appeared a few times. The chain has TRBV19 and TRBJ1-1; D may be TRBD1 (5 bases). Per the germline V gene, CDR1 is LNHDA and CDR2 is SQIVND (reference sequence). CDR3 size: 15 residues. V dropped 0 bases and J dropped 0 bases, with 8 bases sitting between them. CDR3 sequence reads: CASSIEVRVNTEAFF. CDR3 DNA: TGTGCCAGTAGTATAGAGGTCAGGGTGAACACTGAAGCTTTCTTT.

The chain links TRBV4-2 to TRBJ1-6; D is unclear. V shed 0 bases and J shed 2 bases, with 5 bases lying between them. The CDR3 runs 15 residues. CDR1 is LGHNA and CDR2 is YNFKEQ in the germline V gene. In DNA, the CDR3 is TGTGCCAGCAGCCAAGAGGGTCCCTATAATTCACCCCTCCACTTT. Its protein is CASSQEGPYNSPLHF.

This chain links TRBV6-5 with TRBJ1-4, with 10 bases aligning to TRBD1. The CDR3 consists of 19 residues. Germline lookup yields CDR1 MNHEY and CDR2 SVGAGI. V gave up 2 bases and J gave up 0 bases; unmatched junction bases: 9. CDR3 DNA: TGTGCCAGCAGTTACGGGACAGGGGCGTCCGACGCAACTAATGAAAAACTGTTTTTT. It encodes CASSYGTGASDATNEKLFF.

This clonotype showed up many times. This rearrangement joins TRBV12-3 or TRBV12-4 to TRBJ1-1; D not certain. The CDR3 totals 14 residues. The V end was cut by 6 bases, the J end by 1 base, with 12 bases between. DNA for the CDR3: TGTGCCAGCAGCCTTCAGGCTGGGAACACTGAAGCTTTCTTT. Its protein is CASSLQAGNTEAFF.

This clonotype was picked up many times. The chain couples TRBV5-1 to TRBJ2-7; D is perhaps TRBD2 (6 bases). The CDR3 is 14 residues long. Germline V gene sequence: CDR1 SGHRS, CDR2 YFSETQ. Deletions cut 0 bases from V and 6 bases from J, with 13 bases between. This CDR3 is CASSLGQGGREQYF. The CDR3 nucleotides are TGCGCCAGCAGCTTGGGGCAGGGAGGTCGCGAGCAGTACTTC.

The CDR3 reads CASSQDRYVEGTEAFF. The CDR3 region has the DNA TGTGCCAGCAGCCAAGACAGGTATGTTGAGGGAACTGAAGCTTTCTTT. This rearrangement joins TRBV3-1 to TRBJ1-1, with D hard to call. Germline V gene data show CDR1 as LGHDT and CDR2 as YNNKEL (reference sequence). Trimming took 0 bases from V and 5 from J, leaving 16 bases between them. The CDR3 runs to 16 residues.

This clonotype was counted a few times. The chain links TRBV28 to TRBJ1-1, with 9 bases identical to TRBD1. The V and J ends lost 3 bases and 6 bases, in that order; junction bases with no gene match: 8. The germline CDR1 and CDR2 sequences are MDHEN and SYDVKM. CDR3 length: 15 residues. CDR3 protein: CASSLGDREGSEAFF. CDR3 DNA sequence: TGTGCCAGCAGTTTGGGGGACAGGGAGGGGTCTGAAGCTTTCTTT.

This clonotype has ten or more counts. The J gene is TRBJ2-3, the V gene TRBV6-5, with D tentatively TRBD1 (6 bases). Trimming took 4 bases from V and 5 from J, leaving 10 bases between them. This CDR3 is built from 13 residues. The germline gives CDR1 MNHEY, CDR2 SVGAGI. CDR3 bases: TGTGCCAGCAGTTCAGGGGAAAGAGATACGCAGTATTTT. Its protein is CASSSGERDTQYF.

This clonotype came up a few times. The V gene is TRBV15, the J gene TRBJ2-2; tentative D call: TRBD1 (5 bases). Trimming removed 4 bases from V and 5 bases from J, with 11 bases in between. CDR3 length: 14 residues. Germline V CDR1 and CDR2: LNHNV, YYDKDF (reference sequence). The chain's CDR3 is CATSNRKGTGELFF. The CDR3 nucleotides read TGTGCCACCAGCAATAGGAAGGGGACCGGGGAGCTGTTTTTT.

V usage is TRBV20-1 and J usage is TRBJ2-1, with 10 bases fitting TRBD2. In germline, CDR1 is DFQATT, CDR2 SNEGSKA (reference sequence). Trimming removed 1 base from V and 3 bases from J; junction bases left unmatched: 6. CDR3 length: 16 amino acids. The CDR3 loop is CSARAQLAGFYNEQFF. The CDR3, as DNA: TGCAGTGCTAGAGCCCAACTAGCGGGGTTCTACAATGAGCAGTTCTTC.

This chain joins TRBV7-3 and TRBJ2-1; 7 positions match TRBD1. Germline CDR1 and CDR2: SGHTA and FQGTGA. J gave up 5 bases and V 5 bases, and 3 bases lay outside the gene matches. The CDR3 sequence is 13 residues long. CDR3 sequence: CASSTTGHNEQFF. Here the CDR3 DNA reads TGTGCCAGCAGCACGACAGGGCACAATGAGCAGTTCTTC.

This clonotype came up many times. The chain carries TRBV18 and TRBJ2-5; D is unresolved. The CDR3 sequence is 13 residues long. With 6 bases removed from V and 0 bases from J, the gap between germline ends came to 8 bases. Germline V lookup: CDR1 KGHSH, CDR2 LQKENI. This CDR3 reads CASSSGNQETQYF. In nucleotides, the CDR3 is TGTGCCAGCTCGTCGGGTAACCAAGAGACCCAGTACTTC.

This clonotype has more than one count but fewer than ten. CDR3 nucleotides: TGTGCCAGTAGTATACGGTCAGGGACGAATTCACCCCTCCACTTT. Its protein is CASSIRSGTNSPLHF. The chain is built from TRBV19 and TRBJ1-6, with D possibly TRBD1 on 5 matching bases. This CDR3 comprises 15 residues. With 2 bases removed from V and 7 bases from J, the gap between germline ends came to 12 bases. Germline assignment: CDR1 LNHDA and CDR2 SQIVND (reference sequence).

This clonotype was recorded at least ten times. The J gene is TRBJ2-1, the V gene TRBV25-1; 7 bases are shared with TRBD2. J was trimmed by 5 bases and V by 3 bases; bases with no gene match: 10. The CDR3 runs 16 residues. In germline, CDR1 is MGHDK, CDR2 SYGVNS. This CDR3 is CASSEPSGRGDNEQFF. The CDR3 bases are TGTGCCAGCAGTGAGCCCTCCGGTCGGGGGGACAATGAGCAGTTCTTC.

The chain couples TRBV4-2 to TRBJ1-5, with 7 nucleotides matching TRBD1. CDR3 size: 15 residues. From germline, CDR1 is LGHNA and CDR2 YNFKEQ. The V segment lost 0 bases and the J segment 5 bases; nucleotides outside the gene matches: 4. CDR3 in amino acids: CASSQDWQGDQPQHF. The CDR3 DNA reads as TGTGCCAGCAGCCAAGATTGGCAGGGGGATCAGCCCCAGCATTTT.

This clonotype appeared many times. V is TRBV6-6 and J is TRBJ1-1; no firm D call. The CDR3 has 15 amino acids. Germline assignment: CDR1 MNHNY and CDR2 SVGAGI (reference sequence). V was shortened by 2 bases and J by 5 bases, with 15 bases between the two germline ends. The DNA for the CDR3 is TGTGCCAGCAGTTACAAAGGCGCCTGGATTACTGAAGCTTTCTTT. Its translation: CASSYKGAWITEAFF.

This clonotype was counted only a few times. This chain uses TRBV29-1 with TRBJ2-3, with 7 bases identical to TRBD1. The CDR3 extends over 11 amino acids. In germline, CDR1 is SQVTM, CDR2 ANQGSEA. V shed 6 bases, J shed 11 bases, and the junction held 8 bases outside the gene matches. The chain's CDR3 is CSVPQGNEQYF. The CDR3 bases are TGCAGCGTGCCACAGGGGAATGAGCAGTATTTT.

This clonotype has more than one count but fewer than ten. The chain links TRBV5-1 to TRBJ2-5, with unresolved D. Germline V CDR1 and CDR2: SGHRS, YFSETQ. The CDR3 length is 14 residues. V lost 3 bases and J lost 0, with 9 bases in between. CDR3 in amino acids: CASSSRTNQETQYF. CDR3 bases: TGCGCCAGCAGCTCCAGAACTAACCAAGAGACCCAGTACTTC.

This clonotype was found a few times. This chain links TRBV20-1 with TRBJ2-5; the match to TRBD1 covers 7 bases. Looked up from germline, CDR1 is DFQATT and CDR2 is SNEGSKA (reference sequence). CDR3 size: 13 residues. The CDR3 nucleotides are TGCACCTGCCTGGGACAGAGGCAAGAGACCCAGTACTTC. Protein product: CTCLGQRQETQYF.

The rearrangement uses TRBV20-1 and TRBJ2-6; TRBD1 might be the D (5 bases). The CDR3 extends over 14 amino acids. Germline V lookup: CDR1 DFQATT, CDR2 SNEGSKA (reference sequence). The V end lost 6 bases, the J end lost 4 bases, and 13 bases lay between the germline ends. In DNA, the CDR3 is TGCAGTGCCCAGACAGACGACGGGGCCAACGTCCTGACTTTC. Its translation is CSAQTDDGANVLTF.

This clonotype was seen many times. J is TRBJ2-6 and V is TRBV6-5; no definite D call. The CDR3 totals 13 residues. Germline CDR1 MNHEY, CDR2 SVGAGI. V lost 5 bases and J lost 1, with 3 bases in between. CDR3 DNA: TGTGCCAGCAGTGGTTCTGGGGCCAACGTCCTGACTTTC. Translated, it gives CASSGSGANVLTF.

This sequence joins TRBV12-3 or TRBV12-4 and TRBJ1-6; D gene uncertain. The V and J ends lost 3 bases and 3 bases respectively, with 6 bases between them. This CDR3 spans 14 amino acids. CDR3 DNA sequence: TGTGCCAGCAGTTTCCGGGACTATAATTCACCCCTCCACTTT. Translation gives CASSFRDYNSPLHF.

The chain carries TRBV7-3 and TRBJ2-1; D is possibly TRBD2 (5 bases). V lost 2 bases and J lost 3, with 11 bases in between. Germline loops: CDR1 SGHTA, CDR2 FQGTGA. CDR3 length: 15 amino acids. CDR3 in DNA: TGTGCCAGCAGCTTACCCGGACTCATCTACAATGAGCAGTTCTTC. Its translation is CASSLPGLIYNEQFF.

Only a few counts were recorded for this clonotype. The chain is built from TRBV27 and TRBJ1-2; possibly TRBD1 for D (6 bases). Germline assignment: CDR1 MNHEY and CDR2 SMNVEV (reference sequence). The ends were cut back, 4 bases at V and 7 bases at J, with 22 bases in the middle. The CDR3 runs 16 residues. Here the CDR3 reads CASSSRTDLFRVGYTF. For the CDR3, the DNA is TGTGCCAGCAGTTCTAGGACAGACCTTTTTAGGGTTGGCTACACCTTC.

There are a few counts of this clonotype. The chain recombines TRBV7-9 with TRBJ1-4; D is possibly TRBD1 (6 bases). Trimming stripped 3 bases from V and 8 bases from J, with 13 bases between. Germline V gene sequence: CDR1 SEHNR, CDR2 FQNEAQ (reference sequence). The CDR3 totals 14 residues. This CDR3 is CASSFIRGGEKLFF. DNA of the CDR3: TGTGCCAGCAGCTTCATCAGGGGCGGAGAAAAACTGTTTTTT.

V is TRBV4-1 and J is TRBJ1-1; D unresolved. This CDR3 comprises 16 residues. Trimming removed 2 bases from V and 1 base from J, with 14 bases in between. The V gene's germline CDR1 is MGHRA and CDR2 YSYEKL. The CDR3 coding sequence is TGCGCCAGCAGCCAATTTAAGAGACACTCGAACACTGAAGCTTTCTTT. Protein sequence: CASSQFKRHSNTEAFF.

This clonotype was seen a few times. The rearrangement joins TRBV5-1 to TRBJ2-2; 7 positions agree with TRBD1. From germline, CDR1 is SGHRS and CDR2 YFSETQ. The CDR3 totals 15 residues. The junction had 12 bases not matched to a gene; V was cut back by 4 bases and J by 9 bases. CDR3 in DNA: TGCGCCAGCAGCGTAACCGGGACAGAGTACCGGGAGCTGTTTTTT. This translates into CASSVTGTEYRELFF.